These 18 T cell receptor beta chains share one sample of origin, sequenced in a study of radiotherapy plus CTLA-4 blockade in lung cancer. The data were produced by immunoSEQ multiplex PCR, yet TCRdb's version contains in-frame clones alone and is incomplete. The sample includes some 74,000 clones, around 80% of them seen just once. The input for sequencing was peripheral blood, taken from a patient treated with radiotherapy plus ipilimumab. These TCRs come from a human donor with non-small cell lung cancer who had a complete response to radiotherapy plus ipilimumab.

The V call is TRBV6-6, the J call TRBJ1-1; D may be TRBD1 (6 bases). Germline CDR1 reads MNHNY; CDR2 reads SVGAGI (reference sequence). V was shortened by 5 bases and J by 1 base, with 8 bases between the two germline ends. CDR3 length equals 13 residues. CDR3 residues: CASSQGSNTEAFF. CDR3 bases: TGTGCCAGCAGTCAGGGGTCGAACACTGAAGCTTTCTTT.

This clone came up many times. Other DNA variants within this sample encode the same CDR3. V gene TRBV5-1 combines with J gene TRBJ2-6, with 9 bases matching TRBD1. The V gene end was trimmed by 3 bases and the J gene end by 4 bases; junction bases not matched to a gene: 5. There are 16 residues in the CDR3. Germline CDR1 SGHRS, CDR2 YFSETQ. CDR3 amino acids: CASSSTGGQGANVLTF. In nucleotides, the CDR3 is TGCGCCAGCAGCTCGACAGGGGGGCAGGGGGCCAACGTCCTGACTTTC.

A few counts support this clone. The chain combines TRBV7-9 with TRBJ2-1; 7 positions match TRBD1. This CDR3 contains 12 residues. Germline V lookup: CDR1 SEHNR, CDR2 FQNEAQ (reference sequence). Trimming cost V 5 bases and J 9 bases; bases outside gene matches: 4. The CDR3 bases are TGTGCCAGCAGCCTAACAGGGGTTGAGCAGTTCTTC. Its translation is CASSLTGVEQFF.

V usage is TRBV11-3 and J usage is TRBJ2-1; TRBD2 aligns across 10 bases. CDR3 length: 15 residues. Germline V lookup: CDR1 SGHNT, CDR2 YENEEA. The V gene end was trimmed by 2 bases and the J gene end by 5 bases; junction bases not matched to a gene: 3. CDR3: CASSLLAGEDNEQFF. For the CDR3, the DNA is TGTGCCAGCAGCTTACTAGCGGGAGAAGACAATGAGCAGTTCTTC.

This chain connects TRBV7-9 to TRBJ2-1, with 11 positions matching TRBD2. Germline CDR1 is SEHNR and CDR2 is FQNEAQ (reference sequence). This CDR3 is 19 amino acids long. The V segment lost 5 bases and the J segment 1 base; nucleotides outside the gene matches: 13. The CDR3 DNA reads TGTGCCAGCAGCCGATGGACTAGCGGGCCCCAGGGGTCCTACAATGAGCAGTTCTTC. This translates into CASSRWTSGPQGSYNEQFF.

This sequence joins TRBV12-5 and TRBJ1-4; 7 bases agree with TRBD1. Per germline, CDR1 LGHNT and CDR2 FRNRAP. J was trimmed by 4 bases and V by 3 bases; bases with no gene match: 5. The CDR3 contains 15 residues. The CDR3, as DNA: TGTGCTAGTGGTTTCGACAGGGACCTTAATGAAAAACTGTTTTTT. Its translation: CASGFDRDLNEKLFF.

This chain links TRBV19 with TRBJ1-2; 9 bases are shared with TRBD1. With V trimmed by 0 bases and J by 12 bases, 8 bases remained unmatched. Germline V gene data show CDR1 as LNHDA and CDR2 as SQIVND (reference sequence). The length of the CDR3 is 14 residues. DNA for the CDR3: TGTGCCAGTAGTATAGATGACACAGGGGGCTTGAACACCTTC. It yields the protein CASSIDDTGGLNTF.

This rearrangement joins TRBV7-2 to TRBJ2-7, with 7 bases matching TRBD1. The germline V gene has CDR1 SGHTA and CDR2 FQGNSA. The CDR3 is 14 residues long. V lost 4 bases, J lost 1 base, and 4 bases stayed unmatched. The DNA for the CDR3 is TGTGCCAGCAGCTACACAGGGGTTTCCTACGAGCAGTACTTC. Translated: CASSYTGVSYEQYF.

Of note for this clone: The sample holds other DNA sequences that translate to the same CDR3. DNA for the CDR3: TGTGCCAGCAGCTTGGACGGCTATAGCAATCAGCCCCAGCATTTT. Amino acids: CASSLDGYSNQPQHF. The J gene is TRBJ1-5, the V gene TRBV5-6; D is ambiguous. From germline, CDR1 is SGHDT and CDR2 YYEEEE. The V and J ends lost 0 bases and 0 bases respectively, with 7 bases between them. The CDR3 sequence is 15 residues long.

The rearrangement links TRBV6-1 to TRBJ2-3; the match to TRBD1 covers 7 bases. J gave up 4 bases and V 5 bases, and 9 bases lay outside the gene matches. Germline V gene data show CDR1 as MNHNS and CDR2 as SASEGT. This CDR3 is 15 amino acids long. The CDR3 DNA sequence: TGTGCCAGCAGTTCAAGGGACAGTGGATCAGATACGCAGTATTTT. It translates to CASSSRDSGSDTQYF.

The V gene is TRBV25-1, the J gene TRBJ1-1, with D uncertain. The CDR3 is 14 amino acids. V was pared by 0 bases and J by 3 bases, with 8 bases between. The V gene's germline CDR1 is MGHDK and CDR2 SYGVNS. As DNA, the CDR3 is TGTGCCAGCAGTGAATATTTCGGGGACACTGAAGCTTTCTTT. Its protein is CASSEYFGDTEAFF.

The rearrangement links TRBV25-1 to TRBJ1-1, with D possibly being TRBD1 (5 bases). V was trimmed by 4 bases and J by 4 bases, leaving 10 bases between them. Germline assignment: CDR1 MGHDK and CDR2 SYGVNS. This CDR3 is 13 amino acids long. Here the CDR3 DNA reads TGTGCCAGCAGTGCCTCGGGGGGCACTGAAGCTTTCTTT. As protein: CASSASGGTEAFF.

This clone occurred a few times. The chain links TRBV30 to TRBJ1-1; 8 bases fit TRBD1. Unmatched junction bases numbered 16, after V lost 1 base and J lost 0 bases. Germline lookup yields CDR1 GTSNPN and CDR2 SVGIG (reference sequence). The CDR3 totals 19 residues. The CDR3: CAWSAGTGIFQSMNTEAFF. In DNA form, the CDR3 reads TGTGCCTGGAGTGCCGGGACAGGAATATTCCAATCCATGAACACTGAAGCTTTCTTT.

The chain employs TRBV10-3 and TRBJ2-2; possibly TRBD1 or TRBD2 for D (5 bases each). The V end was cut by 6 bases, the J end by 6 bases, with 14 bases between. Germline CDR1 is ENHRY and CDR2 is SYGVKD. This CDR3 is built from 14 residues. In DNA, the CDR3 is TGTGCCATCAGCCGGGACGCAAGGTCCGGGGAGCTGTTTTTT. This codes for CAISRDARSGELFF.

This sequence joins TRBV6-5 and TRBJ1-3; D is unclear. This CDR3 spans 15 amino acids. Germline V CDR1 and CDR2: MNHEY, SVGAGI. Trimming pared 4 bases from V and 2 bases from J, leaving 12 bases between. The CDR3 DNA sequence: TGTGCCAGCAGTTTCAACAGAGATCCTGGAAACACCATATATTTT. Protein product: CASSFNRDPGNTIYF.

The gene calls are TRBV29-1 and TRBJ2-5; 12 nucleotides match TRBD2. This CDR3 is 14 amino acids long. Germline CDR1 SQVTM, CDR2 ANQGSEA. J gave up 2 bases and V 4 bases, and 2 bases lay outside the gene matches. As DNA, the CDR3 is TGCAGCGTTGCCGGACTAGCGGGACAAGAGACCCAGTACTTC. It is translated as CSVAGLAGQETQYF.

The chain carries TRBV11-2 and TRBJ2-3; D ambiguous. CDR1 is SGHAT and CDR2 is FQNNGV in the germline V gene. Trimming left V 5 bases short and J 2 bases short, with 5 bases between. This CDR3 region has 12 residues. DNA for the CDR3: TGTGCCAGCAGCCCGATCACAGATACGCAGTATTTT. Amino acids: CASSPITDTQYF.

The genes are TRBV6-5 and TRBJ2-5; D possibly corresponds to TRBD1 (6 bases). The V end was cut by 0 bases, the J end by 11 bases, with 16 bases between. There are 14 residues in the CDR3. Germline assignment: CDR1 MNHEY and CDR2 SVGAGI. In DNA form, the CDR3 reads TGTGCCAGCAGTTACTCGAGGACAGCCCAGGAGCAGTACTTC. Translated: CASSYSRTAQEQYF.